This T cell receptor (beta chain) was found in a study of T cell changes during pregnancy in multiple sclerosis. Germline CDR1 and CDR2: MNHNS and SASEGT. J gave up 6 bases and V 2 bases, and 5 bases lay outside the gene matches. The length of the CDR3 is 14 residues. TCRdb keeps only in-frame clones here, not all; method: immunoSEQ multiplex PCR. The sample lists 25,000 to 35,000 clones, roughly 88% seen once, with approximately 0.74% in the top ten. The sequence derives from a female donor in good health, enrolled as a control in a pregnancy study. The sample here was CD4+ T cells from peripheral blood mononuclear cells, taken in the first trimester of pregnancy. The J gene is TRBJ1-2, the V gene TRBV6-1; 8 bases align to TRBD1. The CDR3 loop is CASSETRTGNGYTF. The CDR3 DNA reads as TGTGCCAGCAGTGAAACTCGGACAGGGAATGGCTACACCTTC.